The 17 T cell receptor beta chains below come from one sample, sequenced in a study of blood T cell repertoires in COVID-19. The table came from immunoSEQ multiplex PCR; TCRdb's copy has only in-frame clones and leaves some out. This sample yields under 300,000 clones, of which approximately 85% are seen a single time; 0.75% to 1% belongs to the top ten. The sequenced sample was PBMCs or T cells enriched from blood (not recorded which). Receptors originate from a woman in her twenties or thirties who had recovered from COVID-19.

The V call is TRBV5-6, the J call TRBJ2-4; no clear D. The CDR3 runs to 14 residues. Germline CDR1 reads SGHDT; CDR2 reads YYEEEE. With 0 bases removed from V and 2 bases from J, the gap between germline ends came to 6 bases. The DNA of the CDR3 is TGTGCCAGCAGCTTGGGGGCTTCCAAAAACATTCAGTACTTC. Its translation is CASSLGASKNIQYF.

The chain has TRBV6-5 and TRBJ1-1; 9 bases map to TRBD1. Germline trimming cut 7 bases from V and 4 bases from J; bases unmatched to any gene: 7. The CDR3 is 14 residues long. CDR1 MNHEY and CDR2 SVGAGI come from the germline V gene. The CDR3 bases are TGTGCCAGCACAGAGGGACAGGGTGGCACTGAAGCTTTCTTT. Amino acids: CASTEGQGGTEAFF.

CDR3 DNA sequence: TGTGCCATCAGGGGACAGGGGAACACTGAAGCTTTCTTT. Amino acids: CAIRGQGNTEAFF. This sequence joins TRBV10-3 and TRBJ1-1; 9 positions match TRBD1. This CDR3 comprises 13 residues. Germline V gives CDR1 ENHRY, CDR2 SYGVKD. Trimming at V came to 6 bases and at J to 1 base, leaving 0 bases not matched to a gene.

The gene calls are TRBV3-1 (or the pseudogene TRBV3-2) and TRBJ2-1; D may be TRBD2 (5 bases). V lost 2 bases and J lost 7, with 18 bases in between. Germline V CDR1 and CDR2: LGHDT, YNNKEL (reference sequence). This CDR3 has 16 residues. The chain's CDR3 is CASSQQEVLGKNEQFF. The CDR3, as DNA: TGTGCCAGCAGCCAACAGGAGGTTTTGGGGAAAAATGAGCAGTTCTTC.

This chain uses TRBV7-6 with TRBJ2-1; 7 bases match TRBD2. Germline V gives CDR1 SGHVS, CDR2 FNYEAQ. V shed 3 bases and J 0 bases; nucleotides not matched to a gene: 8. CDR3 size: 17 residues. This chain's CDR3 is CASSFGSIAGSYNEQFF. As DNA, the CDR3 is TGTGCCAGCAGCTTTGGGTCCATAGCGGGCTCCTACAATGAGCAGTTCTTC.

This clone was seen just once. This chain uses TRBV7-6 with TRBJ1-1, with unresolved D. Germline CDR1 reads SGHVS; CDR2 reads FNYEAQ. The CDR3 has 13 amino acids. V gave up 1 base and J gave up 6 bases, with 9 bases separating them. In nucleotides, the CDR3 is TGTGCCAGCAGCTTAGTACCGCGGGCTGAAGCTTTCTTT. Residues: CASSLVPRAEAFF.

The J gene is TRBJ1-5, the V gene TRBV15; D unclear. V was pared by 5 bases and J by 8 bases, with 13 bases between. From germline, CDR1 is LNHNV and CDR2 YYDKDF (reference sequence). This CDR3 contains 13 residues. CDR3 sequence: CATSEVPREPQHF. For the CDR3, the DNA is TGTGCCACCAGCGAAGTACCACGAGAGCCCCAGCATTTT.

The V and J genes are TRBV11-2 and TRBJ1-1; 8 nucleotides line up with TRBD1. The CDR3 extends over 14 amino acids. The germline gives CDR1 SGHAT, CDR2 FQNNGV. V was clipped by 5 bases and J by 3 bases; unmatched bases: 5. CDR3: CASSARGPYTEAFF. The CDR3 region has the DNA TGTGCCAGCAGCGCCAGGGGGCCTTACACTGAAGCTTTCTTT.

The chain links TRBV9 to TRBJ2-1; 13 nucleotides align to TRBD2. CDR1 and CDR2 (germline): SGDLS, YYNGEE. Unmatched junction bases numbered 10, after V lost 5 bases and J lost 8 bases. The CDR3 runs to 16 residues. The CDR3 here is CASSIGTSGVRDEQFF. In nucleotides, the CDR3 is TGTGCCAGCAGTATTGGGACTAGCGGGGTGCGGGATGAGCAGTTCTTC.

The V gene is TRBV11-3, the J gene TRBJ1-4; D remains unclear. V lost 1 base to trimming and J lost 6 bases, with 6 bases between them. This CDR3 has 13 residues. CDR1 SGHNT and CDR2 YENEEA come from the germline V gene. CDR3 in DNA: TGTGCCAGCAGCTTAGGTCCGGATGAAAAACTGTTTTTT. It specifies CASSLGPDEKLFF.

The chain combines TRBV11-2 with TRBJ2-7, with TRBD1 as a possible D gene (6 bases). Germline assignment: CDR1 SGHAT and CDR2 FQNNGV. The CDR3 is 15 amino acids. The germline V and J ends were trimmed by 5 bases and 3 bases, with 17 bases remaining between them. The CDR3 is CASSHSQGSLYEQYF. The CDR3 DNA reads TGTGCCAGCAGCCATTCCCAGGGGAGCCTCTACGAGCAGTACTTC.

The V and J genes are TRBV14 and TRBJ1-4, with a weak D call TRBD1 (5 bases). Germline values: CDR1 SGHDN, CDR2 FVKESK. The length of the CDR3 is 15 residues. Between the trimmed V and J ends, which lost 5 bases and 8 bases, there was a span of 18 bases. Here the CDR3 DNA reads TGTGCCAGCAGCTCGGCGGTGTGGACACGGGAAAAACTGTTTTTT. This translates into CASSSAVWTREKLFF.

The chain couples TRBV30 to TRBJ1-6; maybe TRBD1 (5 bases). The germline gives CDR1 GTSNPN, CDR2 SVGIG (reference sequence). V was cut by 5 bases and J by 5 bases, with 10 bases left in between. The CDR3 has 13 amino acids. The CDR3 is CAWDQGNNSPLHF. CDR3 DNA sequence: TGTGCCTGGGATCAGGGTAATAATTCACCCCTCCACTTT.

Here the CDR3 reads CASSKVRRAGGYTF. Written as DNA, the CDR3 is TGTGCCAGCAGCAAAGTTAGGAGGGCTGGGGGCTACACCTTC. The chain carries TRBV21-1 and TRBJ1-2. TRBV21-1 is designated a pseudogene. The CDR3 covers 14 residues.

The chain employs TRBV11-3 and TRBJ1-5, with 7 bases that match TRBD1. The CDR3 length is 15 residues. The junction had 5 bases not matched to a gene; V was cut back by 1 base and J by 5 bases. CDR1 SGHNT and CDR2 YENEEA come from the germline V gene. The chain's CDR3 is CASSLGGGEDQPQHF. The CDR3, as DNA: TGTGCCAGCAGCTTAGGAGGGGGCGAAGATCAGCCCCAGCATTTT. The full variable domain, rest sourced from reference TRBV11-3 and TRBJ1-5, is EAGVVQSPRYKIIEKKQPVAFWCNPISGHNTLYWYLQNLGQGPELLIRYENEEAVDDSQLPKDRFSAERLKGVDSTLKIQPAELGDSAVYLCASSLGGGEDQPQHFGDGTRLSIL.

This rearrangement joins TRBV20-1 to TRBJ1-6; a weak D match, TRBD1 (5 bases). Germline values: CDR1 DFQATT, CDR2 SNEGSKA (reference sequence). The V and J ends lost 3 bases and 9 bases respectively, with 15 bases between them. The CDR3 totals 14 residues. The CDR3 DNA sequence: TGCAGTGCTAGTGGGGGGGGATTTACTTCACCCCTCCACTTT. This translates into CSASGGGFTSPLHF.

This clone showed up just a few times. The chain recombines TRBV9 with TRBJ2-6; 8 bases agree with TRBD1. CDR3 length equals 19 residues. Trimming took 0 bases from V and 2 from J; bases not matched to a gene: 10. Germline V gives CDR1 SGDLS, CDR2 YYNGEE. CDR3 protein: CASSVVLDRVRPGANVLTF. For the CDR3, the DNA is TGTGCCAGCAGCGTAGTTCTGGACAGGGTCCGACCTGGGGCCAACGTCCTGACTTTC.